Included here is one T cell receptor (beta chain) sequence, with context. The antigen is unknown. TCRdb re-called the 5' RACE reads and catalogs CDR3 proteins one per entry, DNA excluded. This listing includes about 420,000 distinct CDR3 sequences. CDR1 SGHVS and CDR2 FNYEAQ come from the germline V gene. This CDR3 comprises 15 residues. These data belong to a study of monozygotic twins with inflammatory bowel disease. Overall study results and limits: Whereas healthy co-twins had higher TCRbeta diversity (inverse Simpson), IBD patients had lower diversity. In patient repertoires, differing immunosuppressive treatments may have added some variability.

The chain uses TRBV7-6 and TRBJ2-3; TCRdb designates TRBD2, a call that cannot be tested without DNA. The sequencing sample was made of blood. The sequence was collected from a human donor with ulcerative colitis or Crohn's disease, or a healthy co-twin of an affected twin (not recorded which). This CDR3 reads CASSPSRGSTDTQYF.